The 5 T cell receptor beta chains below come from one sample, sequenced in a study of T cell changes during pregnancy in multiple sclerosis. Profiling relied on immunoSEQ multiplex PCR, and the TCRdb table lists in-frame clones only, not all of them. The table has 50,000 to 65,000 clones, around 93% seen once; the top ten hold 0.8% to 1%. The material sequenced was peripheral blood, taken in the first trimester of pregnancy. These TCRs come from a female donor with multiple sclerosis, enrolled in a pregnancy study.

This clone has just a few counts. The genes are TRBV30 and TRBJ1-1; no clear D. From germline, CDR1 is GTSNPN and CDR2 SVGIG (reference sequence). The CDR3 covers 13 residues. Trimming cost V 1 base and J 6 bases, with 12 bases left between them. In nucleotides, the CDR3 is TGTGCCTGGAGTGGTGAAACAAGTCCTGAAGCTTTCTTT. Its protein is CAWSGETSPEAFF.

V and J are TRBV19 and TRBJ2-7; D remains unclear. Trimming cost V 5 bases and J 4 bases, with 12 bases left between them. The CDR3 is 13 residues long. Per germline, CDR1 LNHDA and CDR2 SQIVND (reference sequence). CDR3 protein: CASSRSENYEQYF. DNA of the CDR3: TGTGCCAGTAGTCGATCAGAAAATTACGAGCAGTACTTC. Using reference TRBV19 and TRBJ2-7 for the parts outside the CDR3, the full variable domain is DGGITQSPKYLFRKEGQNVTLSCEQNLNHDAMYWYRQDPGQGLRLIYYSQIVNDFQKGDIAEGYSVSREKKESFPLTVTSAQKNPTAFYLCASSRSENYEQYFGPGTRLTVT.

The chain employs TRBV2 and TRBJ2-3; tentative D call: TRBD2 (5 bases). This CDR3 contains 13 residues. Trimming cost V 7 bases and J 4 bases, with 12 bases left between them. In germline, CDR1 is SNHLY, CDR2 FYNNEI. The CDR3 spells CASMGAVADTQYF. The CDR3 DNA reads as TGTGCCAGCATGGGAGCGGTGGCAGATACGCAGTATTTT.

This clone was counted once. The chain has TRBV5-1 and TRBJ1-1; 8 bases line up with TRBD1. Looked up from germline, CDR1 is SGHRS and CDR2 is YFSETQ. The CDR3 consists of 17 residues. V lost 0 bases, J lost 7 bases, and 14 bases stayed unmatched. CDR3 sequence (DNA): TGCGCCAGCAGCTTGGTTCCCTTTCGGACAGGGTTCAGTGAAGCTTTCTTT. Translation gives CASSLVPFRTGFSEAFF.

V gene TRBV5-4 combines with J gene TRBJ2-7; no clear D. V was shortened by 4 bases and J by 3 bases, with 17 bases between the two germline ends. Germline V gene data show CDR1 as SGHNT and CDR2 as YYREEE (reference sequence). The CDR3 has 15 residues. Written as DNA, the CDR3 is TGTGCCAGCAGCCAATCGGTGGGCTCTCTCTACGAGCAGTACTTC. This sequence encodes CASSQSVGSLYEQYF. Full variable domain (missing parts from reference TRBV5-4 and TRBJ2-7): ETGVTQSPTHLIKTRGQQVTLRCSSQSGHNTVSWYQQALGQGPQFIFQYYREEENGRGNFPPRFSGLQFPNYSSELNVNALELDDSALYLCASSQSVGSLYEQYFGPGTRLTVT.